These 7 T cell receptor beta chains came from one sample sequenced in a study of T cell clonality in common variable immunodeficiency. This table comes from immunoSEQ multiplex PCR, and its TCRdb copy is limited to in-frame clones, with some not included. The sample includes 25,000 to 35,000 clones, none of them occurring once. The sequencing sample was made of peripheral blood mononuclear cells. Receptors were obtained from a person aged 18-70 years in good health.

Note on this clone: The read is 3 residues too short to cover the CDR3 end, so that end is filled in from the germline J gene. The gene calls are TRBV20-1 and TRBJ1-1; D unclear. This CDR3 is built from 16 residues. The germline V gene has CDR1 DFQATT and CDR2 SNEGSKA (reference sequence). Trimming took off 0 bases at V and 0 bases at J, with 14 bases between the two ends. Partial CDR3 DNA: TGCAGTGCTAGAGATAGTACCTTCAGGATGAACACTGAA. It specifies CSARDSTFRMNTE. In full, the CDR3 reads CSARDSTFRMNTEAFF.

For this clone: Read coverage stops 3 residues before the CDR3 terminus; the germline J gene supplies the remainder. The genes are TRBV7-2 and TRBJ2-4, with a tentative D call TRBD1 (5 bases). Germline CDR1 SGHTA, CDR2 FQGNSA. This CDR3 is 12 amino acids long. Incomplete CDR3 DNA: TGTGCCAGCGCTAGGGGCCAAGAGACT. Translated: CASARGQET. The CDR3, in full, reads CASARGQETQYF.

To note about this clone: The CDR3 is cut off 3 residues early in the read; its end comes from the germline J gene. The genes are TRBV30 and TRBJ1-4, with no clear D. This CDR3 spans 12 amino acids. Looked up from germline, CDR1 is GTSNPN and CDR2 is SVGIG (reference sequence). The CDR3 loop reads CAWSVPLSPLFF. The sequenced part of the CDR3 DNA is TGTGCCTGGAGTGTGCCCCTATCACCA.

This clone was picked up many times. CDR3 protein: CASSYYRGPDTQYF. The CDR3 DNA, read in part, is TGCGCCAGCAGCTACTACAGGGGACCAGATACG. V gene TRBV5-1 combines with J gene TRBJ2-3; 7 nucleotides agree with TRBD1. The missing CDR3 end, 3 residues past where the read stops, is filled in from the germline J gene. The trim removed 3 bases at V and 4 bases at J, leaving 5 bases unmatched. This CDR3 has 14 residues. Germline values: CDR1 SGHRS, CDR2 YFSETQ. The full variable domain, in which reference TRBV5-1 and TRBJ2-3 provide the parts outside the CDR3, is KAGVTQTPRYLIKTRGQQVTLSCSPISGHRSVSWYQQTPGQGLQFLFEYFSETQRNKGNFPGRFSGRQFSNSRSEMNVSTLELGDSALYLCASSYYRGPDTQYFGPGTRLTVL.

This clone has at least ten counts. The CDR3 end is not reached by the read, which stops 3 residues before it; the germline J gene fills it in. The rearrangement links TRBV5-1 to TRBJ2-4, with 9 nucleotides matching TRBD2. CDR3 length equals 15 residues. The V gene's germline CDR1 is SGHRS and CDR2 YFSETQ. V dropped 0 bases and J dropped 7; count of bases not matched to a gene: 5. This chain's CDR3 is CASSLVASGENIQYF. CDR3 bases read: TGCGCCAGCAGCTTGGTTGCTAGCGGGGAGAACATT.

This clone was counted ten times or more. The read ends 3 residues shy of where the CDR3 ends; the end is completed using the germline J gene. The chain recombines TRBV7-2 with TRBJ2-1; D is ambiguous. With 3 bases removed from V and 5 bases from J, the gap between germline ends came to 14 bases. This CDR3 comprises 15 residues. CDR1 and CDR2 (germline): SGHTA, FQGNSA. The CDR3 is CASSLVRPVHNEQFF. CDR3 bases read: TGTGCCAGCAGCTTGGTGCGCCCGGTCCACAATGAG.

This clone was picked up many times. The sequenced part of the CDR3 DNA is TGCAGTGCTGAGAGACGGGGGGGAAACACAGATACG. It encodes CSAERRGGNTDT. The complete CDR3 sequence is CSAERRGGNTDTQYF. V and J are TRBV20-1 and TRBJ2-3, with 8 bases aligning to TRBD2. The read falls 3 residues short of the CDR3 end, and the missing part is taken from the germline J gene. Per germline, CDR1 DFQATT and CDR2 SNEGSKA (reference sequence). After removal of 5 bases from V and 2 bases from J, the junction contained 9 bases not matched to a gene. The length of the CDR3 is 15 residues.